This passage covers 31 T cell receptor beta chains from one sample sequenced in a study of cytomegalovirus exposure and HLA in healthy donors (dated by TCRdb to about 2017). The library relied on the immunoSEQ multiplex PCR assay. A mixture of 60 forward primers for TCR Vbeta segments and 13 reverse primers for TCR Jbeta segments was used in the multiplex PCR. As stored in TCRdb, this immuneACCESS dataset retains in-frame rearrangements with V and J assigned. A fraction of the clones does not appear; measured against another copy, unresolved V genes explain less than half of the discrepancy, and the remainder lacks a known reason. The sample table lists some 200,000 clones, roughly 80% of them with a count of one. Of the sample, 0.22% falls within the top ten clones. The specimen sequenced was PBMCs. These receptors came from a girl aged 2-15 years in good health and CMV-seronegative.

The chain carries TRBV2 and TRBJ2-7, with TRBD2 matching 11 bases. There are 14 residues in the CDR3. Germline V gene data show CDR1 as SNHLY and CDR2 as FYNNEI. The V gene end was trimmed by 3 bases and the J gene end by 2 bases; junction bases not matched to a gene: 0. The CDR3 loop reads CASSETSGTYEQYF. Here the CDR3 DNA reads TGTGCCAGCAGTGAGACTAGCGGGACCTACGAGCAGTACTTC.

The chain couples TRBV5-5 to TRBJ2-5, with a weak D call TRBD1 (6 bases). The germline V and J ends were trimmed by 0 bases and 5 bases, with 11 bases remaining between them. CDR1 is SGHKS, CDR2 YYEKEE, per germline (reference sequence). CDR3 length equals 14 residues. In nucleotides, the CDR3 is TGTGCCAGCAGCTTGGAGGGGGTTGTGGAGACCCAGTACTTC. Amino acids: CASSLEGVVETQYF.

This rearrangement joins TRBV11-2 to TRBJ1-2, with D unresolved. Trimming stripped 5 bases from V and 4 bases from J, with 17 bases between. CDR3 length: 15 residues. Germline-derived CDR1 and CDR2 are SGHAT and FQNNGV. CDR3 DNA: TGTGCCAGCAGCCCAACGGTAGGAGTGTCCTATGGCTACACCTTC. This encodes CASSPTVGVSYGYTF.

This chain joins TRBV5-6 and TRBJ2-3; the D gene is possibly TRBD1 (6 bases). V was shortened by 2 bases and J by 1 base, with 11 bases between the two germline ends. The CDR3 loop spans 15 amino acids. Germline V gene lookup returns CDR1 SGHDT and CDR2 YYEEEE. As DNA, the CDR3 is TGTGCCAGCAGCTTCGACAGGATTGGCACAGATACGCAGTATTTT. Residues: CASSFDRIGTDTQYF.

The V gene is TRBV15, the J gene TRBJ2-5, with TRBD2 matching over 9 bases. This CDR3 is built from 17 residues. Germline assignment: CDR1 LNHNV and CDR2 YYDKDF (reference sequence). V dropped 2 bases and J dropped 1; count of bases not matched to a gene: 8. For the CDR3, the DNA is TGTGCCACCAGCAGAAGCTGGGCGGGAGGGTGCCAAGAGACCCAGTACTTC. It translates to CATSRSWAGGCQETQYF.

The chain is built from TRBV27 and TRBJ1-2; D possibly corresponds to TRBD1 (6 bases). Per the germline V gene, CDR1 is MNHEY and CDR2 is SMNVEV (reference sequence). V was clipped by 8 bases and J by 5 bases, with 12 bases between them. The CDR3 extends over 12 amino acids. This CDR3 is CASGGQGYGYTF. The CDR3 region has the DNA TGTGCCAGCGGCGGTCAGGGGTATGGCTACACCTTC.

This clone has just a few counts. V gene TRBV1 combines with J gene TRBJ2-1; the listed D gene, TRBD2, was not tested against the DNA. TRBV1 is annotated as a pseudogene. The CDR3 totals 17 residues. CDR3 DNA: TGCACCAGCAGTCCTAGCAGGACTAGCGGGAATTACAATGAGCAGTTCTTC. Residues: CTSSPSRTSGNYNEQFF.

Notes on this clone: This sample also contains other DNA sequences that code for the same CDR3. CDR3 in DNA: TGTGCCAGCAGCTTTCAGGGTGGTACTGAAGCTTTCTTT. It translates to CASSFQGGTEAFF. The rearrangement uses TRBV7-9 and TRBJ1-1; the D gene is possibly TRBD1 (5 bases). V lost 3 bases, J lost 5 bases, and 10 bases lay in between. The CDR3 loop spans 13 amino acids. Germline V CDR1 and CDR2: SEHNR, FQNEAQ (reference sequence).

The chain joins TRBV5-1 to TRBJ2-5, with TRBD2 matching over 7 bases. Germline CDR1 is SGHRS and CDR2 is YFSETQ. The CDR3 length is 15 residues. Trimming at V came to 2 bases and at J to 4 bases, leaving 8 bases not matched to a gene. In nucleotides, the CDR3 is TGCGCCAGCAGCTTCGGACTAGATGGGCTAGAGACCCAGTACTTC. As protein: CASSFGLDGLETQYF.

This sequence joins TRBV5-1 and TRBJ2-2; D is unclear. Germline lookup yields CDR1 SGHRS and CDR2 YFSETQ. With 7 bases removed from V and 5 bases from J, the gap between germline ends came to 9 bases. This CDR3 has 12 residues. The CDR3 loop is CASAVYTGELFF. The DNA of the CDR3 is TGCGCCAGCGCCGTCTATACCGGGGAGCTGTTTTTT. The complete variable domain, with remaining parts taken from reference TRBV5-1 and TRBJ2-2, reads KAGVTQTPRYLIKTRGQQVTLSCSPISGHRSVSWYQQTPGQGLQFLFEYFSETQRNKGNFPGRFSGRQFSNSRSEMNVSTLELGDSALYLCASAVYTGELFFGEGSRLTVL.

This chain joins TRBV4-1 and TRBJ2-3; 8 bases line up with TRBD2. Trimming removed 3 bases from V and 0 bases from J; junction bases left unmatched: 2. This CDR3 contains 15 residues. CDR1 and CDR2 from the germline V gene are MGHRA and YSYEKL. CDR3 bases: TGCGCCAGCAGCCAGCGGGGGGTTAGCACAGATACGCAGTATTTT. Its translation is CASSQRGVSTDTQYF.

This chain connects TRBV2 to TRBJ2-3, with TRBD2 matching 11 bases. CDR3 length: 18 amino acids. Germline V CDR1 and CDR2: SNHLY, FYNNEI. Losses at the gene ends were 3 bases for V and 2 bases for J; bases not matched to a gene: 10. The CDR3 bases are TGTGCCAGCAGTGAGTTGCTAGCGGGGGGCCACTACACAGATACGCAGTATTTT. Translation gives CASSELLAGGHYTDTQYF.

CDR3: CASRGLAGGPTDTQYF. The CDR3 DNA is TGTGCCAGCAGGGGACTAGCGGGAGGCCCAACAGATACGCAGTATTTT. The V and J genes are TRBV9 and TRBJ2-3; TRBD2 matches at 15 bases. This CDR3 contains 16 residues. Germline V gene sequence: CDR1 SGDLS, CDR2 YYNGEE. V lost 5 bases, J lost 3 bases, and 4 bases stayed unmatched.

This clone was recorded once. The CDR3 protein is CASSLYGYTF. The CDR3 DNA reads as TGCGCCAGCAGCCTATATGGCTACACCTTC. This chain links TRBV5-1 with TRBJ1-2, with no clear D. CDR1 is SGHRS, CDR2 YFSETQ, per germline. V lost 4 bases, J lost 5 bases, and 3 bases lay in between. The CDR3 spans 10 residues.

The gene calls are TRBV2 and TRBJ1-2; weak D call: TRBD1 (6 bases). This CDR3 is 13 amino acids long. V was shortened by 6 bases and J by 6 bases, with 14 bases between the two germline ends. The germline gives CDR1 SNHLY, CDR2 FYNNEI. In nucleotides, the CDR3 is TGTGCCAGCAGGCTCCAGGGGTGGAATGGCTACACCTTC. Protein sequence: CASRLQGWNGYTF.

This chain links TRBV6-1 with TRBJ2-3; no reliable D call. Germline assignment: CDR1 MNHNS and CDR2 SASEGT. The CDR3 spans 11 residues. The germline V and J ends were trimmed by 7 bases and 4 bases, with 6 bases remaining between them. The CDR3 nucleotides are TGTGCCAGCACACAATCAGATACGCAGTATTTT. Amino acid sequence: CASTQSDTQYF.

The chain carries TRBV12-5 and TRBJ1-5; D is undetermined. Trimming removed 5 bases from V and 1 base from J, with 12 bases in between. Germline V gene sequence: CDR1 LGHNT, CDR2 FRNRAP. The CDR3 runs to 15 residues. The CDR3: CASGVQTVSNQPQHF. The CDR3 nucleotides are TGTGCTAGTGGTGTACAGACGGTGAGCAATCAGCCCCAGCATTTT.

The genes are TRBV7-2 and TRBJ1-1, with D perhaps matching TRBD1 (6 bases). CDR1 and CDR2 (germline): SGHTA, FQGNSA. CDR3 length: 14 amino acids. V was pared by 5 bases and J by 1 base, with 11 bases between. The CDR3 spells CASSTGQPNTEAFF. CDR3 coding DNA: TGTGCCAGCAGCACGGGACAACCGAACACTGAAGCTTTCTTT.

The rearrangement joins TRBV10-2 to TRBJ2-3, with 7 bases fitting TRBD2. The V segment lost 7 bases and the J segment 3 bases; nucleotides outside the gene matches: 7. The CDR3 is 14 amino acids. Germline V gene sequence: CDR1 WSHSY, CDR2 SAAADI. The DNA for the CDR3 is TGCGCCAGCACCGTGGGGGGGGGAACAGATACGCAGTATTTT. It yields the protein CASTVGGGTDTQYF.

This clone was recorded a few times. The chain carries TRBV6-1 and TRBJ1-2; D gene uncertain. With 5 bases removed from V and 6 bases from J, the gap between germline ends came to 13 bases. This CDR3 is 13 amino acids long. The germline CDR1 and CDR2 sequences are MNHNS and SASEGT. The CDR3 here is CASSLTVWNGYTF. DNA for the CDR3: TGTGCCAGCAGTCTAACAGTGTGGAATGGCTACACCTTC.

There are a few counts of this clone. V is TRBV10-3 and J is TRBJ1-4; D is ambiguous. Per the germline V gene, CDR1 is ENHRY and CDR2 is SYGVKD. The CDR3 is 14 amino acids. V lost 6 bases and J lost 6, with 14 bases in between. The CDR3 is CAISPGVEDEKLFF. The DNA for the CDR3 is TGTGCCATCAGCCCCGGGGTTGAGGATGAAAAACTGTTTTTT.

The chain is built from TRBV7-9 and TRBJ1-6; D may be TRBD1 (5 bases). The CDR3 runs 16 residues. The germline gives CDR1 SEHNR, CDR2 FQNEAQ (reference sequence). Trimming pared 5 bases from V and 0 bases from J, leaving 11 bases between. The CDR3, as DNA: TGTGCCAGCAGCCCCAGGGTTAGCTCCTATAATTCACCCCTCCACTTT. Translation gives CASSPRVSSYNSPLHF.

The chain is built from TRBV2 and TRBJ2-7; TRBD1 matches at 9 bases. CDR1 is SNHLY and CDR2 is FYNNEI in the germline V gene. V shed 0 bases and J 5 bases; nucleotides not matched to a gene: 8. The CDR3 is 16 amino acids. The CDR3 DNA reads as TGTGCCAGCAGTGAAGCACAGGGGGCGTCTGTTGACGAGCAGTACTTC. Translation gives CASSEAQGASVDEQYF.

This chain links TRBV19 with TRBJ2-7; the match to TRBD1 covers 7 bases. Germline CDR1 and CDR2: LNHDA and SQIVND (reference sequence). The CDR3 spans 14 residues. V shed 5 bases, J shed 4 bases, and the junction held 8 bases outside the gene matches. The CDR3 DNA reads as TGTGCCAGTAGTGCAGGGGGAAATTTGTACGAGCAGTACTTC. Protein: CASSAGGNLYEQYF. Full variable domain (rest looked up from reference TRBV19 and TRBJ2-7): DGGITQSPKYLFRKEGQNVTLSCEQNLNHDAMYWYRQDPGQGLRLIYYSQIVNDFQKGDIAEGYSVSREKKESFPLTVTSAQKNPTAFYLCASSAGGNLYEQYFGPGTRLTVT.

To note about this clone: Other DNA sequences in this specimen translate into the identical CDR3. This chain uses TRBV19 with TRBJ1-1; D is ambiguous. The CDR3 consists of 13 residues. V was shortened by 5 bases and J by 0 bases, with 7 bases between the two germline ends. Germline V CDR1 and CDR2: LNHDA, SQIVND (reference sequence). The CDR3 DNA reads TGTGCCAGTAGTCCCCAAATGAACACTGAAGCTTTCTTT. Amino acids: CASSPQMNTEAFF.

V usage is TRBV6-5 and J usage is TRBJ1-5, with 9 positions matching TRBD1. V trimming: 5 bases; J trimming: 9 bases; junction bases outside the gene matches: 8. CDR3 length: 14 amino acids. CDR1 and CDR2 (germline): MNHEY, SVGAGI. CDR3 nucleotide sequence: TGTGCCAGCAGTACCGACAGGGGGTTATGGCCCCAGCATTTT. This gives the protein CASSTDRGLWPQHF.

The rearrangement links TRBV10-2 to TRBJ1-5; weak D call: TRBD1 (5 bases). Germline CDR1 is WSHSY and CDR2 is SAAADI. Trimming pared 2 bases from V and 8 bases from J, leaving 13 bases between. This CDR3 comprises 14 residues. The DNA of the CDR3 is TGCGCCAGCAGTGAGGTGGGGGGTTCAGAGCCCCAGCATTTT. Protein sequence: CASSEVGGSEPQHF.

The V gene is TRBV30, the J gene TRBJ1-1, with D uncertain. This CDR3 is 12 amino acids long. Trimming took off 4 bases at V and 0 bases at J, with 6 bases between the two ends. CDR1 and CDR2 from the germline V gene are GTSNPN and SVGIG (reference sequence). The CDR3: CAWTGLNTEAFF. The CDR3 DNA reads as TGTGCCTGGACGGGGTTGAACACTGAAGCTTTCTTT. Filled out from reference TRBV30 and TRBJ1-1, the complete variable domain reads SQTIHQWPATLVQPVGSPLSLECTVEGTSNPNLYWYRQAAGRGLQLLFYSVGIGQISSEVPQNLSASRPQDRQFILSSKKLLLSDSGFYLCAWTGLNTEAFFGQGTRLTVV.

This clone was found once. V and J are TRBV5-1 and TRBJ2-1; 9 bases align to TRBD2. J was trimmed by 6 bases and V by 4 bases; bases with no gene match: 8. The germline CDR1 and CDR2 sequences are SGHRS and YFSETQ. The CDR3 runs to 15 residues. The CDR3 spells CASSTTSGRINEQFF. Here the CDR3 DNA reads TGCGCCAGCAGCACGACTAGCGGCCGGATCAATGAGCAGTTCTTC.

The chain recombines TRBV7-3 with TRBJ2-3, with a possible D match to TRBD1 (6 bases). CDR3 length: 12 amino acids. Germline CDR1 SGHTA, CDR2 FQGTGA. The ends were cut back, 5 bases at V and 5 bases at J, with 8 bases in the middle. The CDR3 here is CASSQQGDTQYF. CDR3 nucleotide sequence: TGTGCCAGCAGCCAACAGGGAGATACGCAGTATTTT.

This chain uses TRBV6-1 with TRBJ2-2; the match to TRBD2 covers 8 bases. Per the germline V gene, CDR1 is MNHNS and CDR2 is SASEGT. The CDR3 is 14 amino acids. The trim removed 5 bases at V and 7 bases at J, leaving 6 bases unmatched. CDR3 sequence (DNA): TGTGCCAGCAGTTCGGGGGGGGCTGGCGGGGAGCTGTTTTTT. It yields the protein CASSSGGAGGELFF.